The 27 T cell receptor beta chains presented below share a single source sample, sequenced in a study of OX40 agonist ivuxolimab in advanced cancers. Assay used: immunoSEQ multiplex PCR; TCRdb lists only in-frame clones, some missing. This table holds roughly 70,000 clones, roughly 84% found once. This specimen was CD4+ or CD8+ T cells sorted from blood, taken in a trial of the OX40 agonist ivuxolimab. The receptors were sampled from an adult with an advanced solid tumor such as melanoma, head and neck, liver or kidney cancer.

The chain carries TRBV30 and TRBJ2-1, with D hard to call. CDR3 length: 13 amino acids. With 1 base removed from V and 4 bases from J, the gap between germline ends came to 8 bases. Germline CDR1 and CDR2: GTSNPN and SVGIG (reference sequence). DNA for the CDR3: TGTGCCTGGAGTGCCCGGTCGTACAATGAGCAGTTCTTC. This gives the protein CAWSARSYNEQFF.

The J gene is TRBJ2-1, the V gene TRBV5-4; weak D call: TRBD2 (6 bases). This CDR3 is built from 16 residues. V lost 4 bases, J lost 3 bases, and 17 bases lay in between. Germline lookup yields CDR1 SGHNT and CDR2 YYREEE (reference sequence). The CDR3 protein is CASSRPPGGIYNEQFF. CDR3 DNA sequence: TGTGCCAGCAGCCGACCCCCCGGCGGGATCTACAATGAGCAGTTCTTC.

J is TRBJ1-2 and V is TRBV14; D not certain. This CDR3 is built from 13 residues. Germline V gene sequence: CDR1 SGHDN, CDR2 FVKESK. Trimming pared 0 bases from V and 4 bases from J, leaving 6 bases between. The CDR3 DNA reads TGTGCCAGCAGCCAAGAAGTTTCCTATGGCTACACCTTC. It is translated as CASSQEVSYGYTF.

The genes are TRBV5-1 and TRBJ2-7; 7 bases map to TRBD1. V dropped 2 bases and J dropped 3; count of bases not matched to a gene: 11. This CDR3 comprises 16 residues. Per the germline V gene, CDR1 is SGHRS and CDR2 is YFSETQ. As DNA, the CDR3 is TGCGCCAGCAGCTTACCTCTTGGACAGGTGGACTACGAGCAGTACTTC. Protein sequence: CASSLPLGQVDYEQYF.

The chain joins TRBV19 to TRBJ1-5; D remains ambiguous. The V end was cut by 7 bases, the J end by 0 bases, with 7 bases between. Germline CDR1 is LNHDA and CDR2 is SQIVND (reference sequence). This CDR3 is 13 amino acids long. The CDR3 region is CASNTHSNQPQHF. As DNA, the CDR3 is TGTGCCAGTAACACGCATAGCAATCAGCCCCAGCATTTT.

The V and J genes are TRBV5-1 and TRBJ2-3, with 9 bases that match TRBD1. With 1 base clipped from V and 5 bases from J, the junction kept 2 bases outside the gene matches. CDR1 is SGHRS and CDR2 is YFSETQ in the germline V gene. This CDR3 is built from 14 residues. CDR3 sequence: CASSLTGGVDTQYF. CDR3 coding DNA: TGCGCCAGCAGCTTGACAGGGGGCGTAGATACGCAGTATTTT.

CDR3 residues: CASSSRGSGSWNEQFF. CDR3 sequence (DNA): TGTGCCAGCAGCTCCCGGGGTAGCGGGAGTTGGAATGAGCAGTTCTTC. The rearrangement uses TRBV7-2 and TRBJ2-1; 9 bases agree with TRBD2. The V and J ends lost 4 bases and 7 bases, in that order; junction bases with no gene match: 11. Germline CDR1 is SGHTA and CDR2 is FQGNSA. This CDR3 is 16 amino acids long.

The rearrangement uses TRBV29-1 and TRBJ2-7, with 9 bases aligning to TRBD1. CDR1 is SQVTM, CDR2 ANQGSEA, per germline. Trimming cost V 4 bases and J 1 base; bases outside gene matches: 2. The CDR3 has 13 residues. In nucleotides, the CDR3 is TGCAGCGTTGCGGGACAGGGTTCCTACGAGCAGTACTTC. Protein sequence: CSVAGQGSYEQYF.

The chain is built from TRBV5-1 and TRBJ2-6, with TRBD1 identical over 12 bases. The V gene end was trimmed by 3 bases and the J gene end by 3 bases; junction bases not matched to a gene: 4. Germline loops: CDR1 SGHRS, CDR2 YFSETQ. This CDR3 is 17 amino acids long. CDR3 DNA: TGCGCCAGCAGCTCGGGACAGGGGGCAGGTGGGGCCAACGTCCTGACTTTC. Translating it yields CASSSGQGAGGANVLTF.

This chain links TRBV28 with TRBJ2-6; the D call may be TRBD1 or TRBD2 (6 bases each). V lost 5 bases and J lost 0, with 23 bases in between. CDR1 and CDR2 (germline): MDHEN, SYDVKM. This CDR3 spans 20 amino acids. In DNA, the CDR3 is TGTGCCAGCAGTCCAAGGGGGTGGAGGGAACCCCTCTCTGGGGCCAACGTCCTGACTTTC. This gives the protein CASSPRGWREPLSGANVLTF.

The rearrangement joins TRBV18 to TRBJ2-5; perhaps TRBD1 as D (6 bases). The DNA end lines up better with TRBJ2-7; the J call may be wrong. CDR3 length: 15 residues. CDR1 is KGHSH and CDR2 is LQKENI in the germline V gene. The DNA of the CDR3 is TGTGCCAGCTCACCTACATCTAGACAGGCTAACGAGCAGTACTTC. Its translation is CASSPTSRQANEQYF.

There are a few counts of this clone. CDR3 sequence reads: CASSPGTGHREQYF. CDR3 coding DNA: TGTGCCAGCAGTCCCGGGACAGGGCATCGCGAGCAGTACTTC. The chain carries TRBV5-6 and TRBJ2-7; 9 bases match TRBD1. This CDR3 is built from 14 residues. CDR1 is SGHDT, CDR2 YYEEEE, per germline. J gave up 6 bases and V 5 bases, and 9 bases lay outside the gene matches.

The chain uses TRBV6-1 and TRBJ1-6; D remains ambiguous. The CDR3 has 11 amino acids. Germline-derived CDR1 and CDR2 are MNHNS and SASEGT. With 5 bases removed from V and 10 bases from J, the gap between germline ends came to 6 bases. CDR3 region: CASSSTSPLHF. As DNA, the CDR3 is TGTGCCAGCAGTTCCACCTCACCCCTCCACTTT.

The gene calls are TRBV19 and TRBJ1-4, with D tentatively TRBD1 (5 bases). Trimming left V 7 bases short and J 5 bases short, with 14 bases between. Germline CDR1 and CDR2: LNHDA and SQIVND (reference sequence). The CDR3 length is 14 residues. CDR3 protein: CASKRDPKNEKLFF. CDR3 bases: TGTGCCAGTAAGCGGGACCCTAAGAATGAAAAACTGTTTTTT.

V is TRBV27 and J is TRBJ2-4, with 7 bases aligning to TRBD1. V lost 6 bases to trimming and J lost 4 bases; unmatched junction nucleotides: 12. There are 16 residues in the CDR3. The V gene's germline CDR1 is MNHEY and CDR2 SMNVEV (reference sequence). Here the CDR3 DNA reads TGTGCCAGCAGCCAGCCCTTTCCGGGACAGAAAAACATTCAGTACTTC. Translation gives CASSQPFPGQKNIQYF.

The gene calls are TRBV5-6 and TRBJ2-2; TRBD2 agrees at 8 bases. With 4 bases clipped from V and 3 bases from J, the junction kept 11 bases outside the gene matches. Germline CDR1 SGHDT, CDR2 YYEEEE. This CDR3 is 17 amino acids long. The CDR3 nucleotides read TGTGCCAGCAGCGCCATACATTCCGGGAGGGACACCGGGGAGCTGTTTTTT. It specifies CASSAIHSGRDTGELFF.

This clone occurred once. The chain couples TRBV18 to TRBJ1-1; D is possibly TRBD1 (5 bases). The CDR3 consists of 14 residues. Germline CDR1 and CDR2: KGHSH and LQKENI. Trimming pared 5 bases from V and 6 bases from J, leaving 16 bases between. The CDR3 loop reads CASSFRDVGAEAFF. CDR3 coding DNA: TGTGCCAGCTCATTCCGGGACGTGGGAGCTGAAGCTTTCTTT.

This clone was counted once. The chain joins TRBV6-6 to TRBJ2-3; possibly TRBD2 for D (5 bases). The V end was cut by 6 bases, the J end by 2 bases, with 12 bases between. The germline V gene encodes CDR1 MNHNY and CDR2 SVGAGI (reference sequence). This CDR3 comprises 14 residues. CDR3: CASREGLPTDTQYF. As DNA, the CDR3 is TGTGCCAGCAGGGAAGGACTCCCCACAGATACGCAGTATTTT.

This clone was detected once. The rearrangement uses TRBV6-5 and TRBJ2-5; 8 positions agree with TRBD1. The V segment lost 2 bases and the J segment 4 bases; nucleotides outside the gene matches: 3. Germline lookup yields CDR1 MNHEY and CDR2 SVGAGI. The CDR3 extends over 14 amino acids. The CDR3 is CASSYPDRGETQYF. The CDR3 DNA reads as TGTGCCAGCAGTTACCCCGACAGGGGAGAGACCCAGTACTTC.

The V and J genes are TRBV5-4 and TRBJ1-4, with 7 bases matching TRBD1. The CDR3 extends over 13 amino acids. Germline assignment: CDR1 SGHNT and CDR2 YYREEE (reference sequence). V lost 5 bases to trimming and J lost 7 bases; unmatched junction nucleotides: 5. The CDR3 DNA reads TGTGCCAGCAGGCATTGGGACAGTGAAAAACTGTTTTTT. Amino acid sequence: CASRHWDSEKLFF.

V and J are TRBV7-2 and TRBJ2-3; the D is unclear. Deletions cut 5 bases from V and 5 bases from J, with 11 bases between. The CDR3 spans 13 residues. CDR1 SGHTA and CDR2 FQGNSA come from the germline V gene. CDR3 amino acids: CASSPRYGDTQYF. CDR3 in DNA: TGTGCCAGCAGCCCCCGGTATGGAGATACGCAGTATTTT.

The chain joins TRBV19 to TRBJ2-3, with 7 bases identical to TRBD1. The germline V gene has CDR1 LNHDA and CDR2 SQIVND (reference sequence). The CDR3 is made up of 15 amino acids. V was pared by 6 bases and J by 0 bases, with 6 bases of the junction left unmatched. The CDR3, as DNA: TGTGCCAGTAGGGGGACAGATACTAGCACAGATACGCAGTATTTT. Its translation is CASRGTDTSTDTQYF.

This chain connects TRBV10-2 to TRBJ2-7, with 13 nucleotides matching TRBD2. The CDR3 covers 19 residues. Germline loops: CDR1 WSHSY, CDR2 SAAADI. V lost 0 bases, J lost 7 bases, and 15 bases stayed unmatched. The CDR3 DNA is TGCGCCAGCAGTGAGTCTGTCCAAACCGGACTAGCGGGAGTAGGGGAGCAGTACTTC. Translating it yields CASSESVQTGLAGVGEQYF.

The rearrangement uses TRBV5-1 and TRBJ2-2, with TRBD1 matching over 8 bases. The CDR3 has 14 residues. Germline CDR1 reads SGHRS; CDR2 reads YFSETQ. With V trimmed by 0 bases and J by 7 bases, 2 bases remained unmatched. CDR3 in amino acids: CASSLDRGFGELFF. In DNA form, the CDR3 reads TGCGCCAGCAGCTTGGACAGGGGGTTCGGGGAGCTGTTTTTT.

The chain links TRBV7-9 to TRBJ2-5; the D gene could be TRBD1 or TRBD2 (5 bases each). The CDR3 has 14 amino acids. From germline, CDR1 is SEHNR and CDR2 FQNEAQ (reference sequence). V was cut by 5 bases and J by 4 bases, with 14 bases left in between. The CDR3 sequence: CASSPRGAVETQYF. CDR3 in DNA: TGTGCCAGCAGCCCCCGAGGGGCGGTAGAGACCCAGTACTTC.

The chain joins TRBV7-9 to TRBJ1-1; D ambiguous. Trimming removed 3 bases from V and 1 base from J, with 12 bases in between. Per the germline V gene, CDR1 is SEHNR and CDR2 is FQNEAQ (reference sequence). The CDR3 is made up of 15 amino acids. For the CDR3, the DNA is TGTGCCAGCAGCTTCTTCGGCAGCCGGAACACTGAAGCTTTCTTT. It codes for CASSFFGSRNTEAFF.

The CDR3 DNA follows: TGTGCCAGCAGCTTAGATACCCAGCCCCAGCATTTT. It codes for CASSLDTQPQHF. The chain links TRBV7-2 to TRBJ1-5; D ambiguous. This CDR3 is built from 12 residues. The V end lost 1 base, the J end lost 7 bases, and 5 bases lay between the germline ends. Germline V gene data show CDR1 as SGHTA and CDR2 as FQGNSA.